What follows are 17 T cell receptor beta chains derived from one specimen sequenced in a study of neoadjuvant anti-PD-1 for oral cavity cancer. Repertoires were generated with immunoSEQ multiplex PCR, while TCRdb's copy carries only in-frame clones and drops some. The data contain 60,000 to 75,000 clones, about 83% of them singletons. Here the sequenced sample was PBMCs, taken before nivolumab (anti-PD-1) treatment. The source is a person between 40 and 85 years old with oral cavity squamous cell carcinoma.

The chain uses TRBV27 and TRBJ2-2, with 9 bases aligning to TRBD1. CDR1 and CDR2 (germline): MNHEY, SMNVEV (reference sequence). Germline trimming cut 4 bases from V and 1 base from J; bases unmatched to any gene: 10. This CDR3 spans 18 amino acids. Here the CDR3 DNA reads TGTGCCAGCAGTTCAACTTGGACAGGGGCCGAGAACACCGGGGAGCTGTTTTTT. Its protein is CASSSTWTGAENTGELFF.

This clone was found once. This chain links TRBV29-1 with TRBJ1-2; 7 bases align to TRBD1. Germline loops: CDR1 SQVTM, CDR2 ANQGSEA. V was clipped by 6 bases and J by 8 bases; unmatched bases: 12. This CDR3 contains 13 residues. CDR3 sequence: CSVVRQGLRGYTF. CDR3 nucleotides: TGCAGCGTCGTTCGACAGGGCTTGAGGGGCTACACCTTC.

The chain recombines TRBV2 with TRBJ1-3; D is unresolved. CDR3 length: 16 amino acids. Germline CDR1 reads SNHLY; CDR2 reads FYNNEI. Deletions cut 0 bases from V and 0 bases from J, with 9 bases between. The CDR3 sequence is CASSEAMLSSGNTIYF. Written as DNA, the CDR3 is TGTGCCAGCAGTGAAGCGATGCTGAGCTCTGGAAACACCATATATTTT.

The chain joins TRBV7-9 to TRBJ2-7; 10 nucleotides match TRBD1. The junction had 7 bases not matched to a gene; V was cut back by 5 bases and J by 3 bases. Germline loops: CDR1 SEHNR, CDR2 FQNEAQ (reference sequence). The CDR3 extends over 15 amino acids. The CDR3 sequence: CASSGRDRGLYEQYF. CDR3 nucleotides: TGTGCCAGCAGCGGCCGGGACAGGGGACTCTACGAGCAGTACTTC.

The chain employs TRBV6-6 and TRBJ1-2, with TRBD1 matching over 7 bases. V trimming: 5 bases; J trimming: 7 bases; junction bases outside the gene matches: 4. The CDR3 sequence is 12 residues long. Per the germline V gene, CDR1 is MNHNY and CDR2 is SVGAGI (reference sequence). CDR3 residues: CASSTQGSGYTF. In DNA form, the CDR3 reads TGTGCCAGCAGTACACAGGGGTCTGGCTACACCTTC.

This sequence joins TRBV19 and TRBJ2-5; D tentatively reads TRBD1 or TRBD2 (5 bases each). Germline V gene data show CDR1 as LNHDA and CDR2 as SQIVND (reference sequence). The CDR3 runs 15 residues. The V end was cut by 0 bases, the J end by 4 bases, with 12 bases between. In nucleotides, the CDR3 is TGTGCCAGTAGTATAGAGGGACGTAGAGGAGAGACCCAGTACTTC. Protein product: CASSIEGRRGETQYF.

CDR3 bases: TGTGCCACCAGGTCCAGCGGGGGGCCTGGGGAGACCCAGTACTTC. Translating gives CATRSSGGPGETQYF. The chain uses TRBV7-9 and TRBJ2-5, with TRBD2 identical over 9 bases. In germline, CDR1 is SEHNR, CDR2 FQNEAQ (reference sequence). V was clipped by 10 bases and J by 5 bases; unmatched bases: 14. The CDR3 loop spans 15 amino acids.

V gene TRBV11-2 combines with J gene TRBJ2-5; 8 bases are a match to TRBD2. V lost 4 bases, J lost 2 bases, and 9 bases stayed unmatched. CDR3 length: 16 residues. CDR1 and CDR2 (germline): SGHAT, FQNNGV. CDR3 residues: CASSSGTRGPQETQYF. The CDR3 bases are TGTGCCAGCAGCTCCGGGACTAGAGGGCCACAAGAGACCCAGTACTTC.

This rearrangement joins TRBV5-6 to TRBJ2-2; TRBD2 might be the D (6 bases). The CDR3 sequence is 16 residues long. V lost 0 bases to trimming and J lost 4 bases, with 13 bases between them. Germline CDR1 reads SGHDT; CDR2 reads YYEEEE. DNA for the CDR3: TGTGCCAGCAGCTTGGCATTTAGGGGAGGCACCGGGGAGCTGTTTTTT. It translates to CASSLAFRGGTGELFF.

The V call is TRBV5-1, the J call TRBJ2-7; 10 bases fit TRBD2. This CDR3 has 15 residues. The V gene's germline CDR1 is SGHRS and CDR2 YFSETQ. V shed 0 bases, J shed 7 bases, and the junction held 7 bases outside the gene matches. CDR3 residues: CASSLEGLAGVEQYF. CDR3 in DNA: TGCGCCAGCAGCTTGGAGGGGCTAGCGGGGGTTGAGCAGTACTTC.

This rearrangement joins TRBV5-6 to TRBJ2-3; D is undetermined. The CDR3 loop spans 13 amino acids. Trimming left V 2 bases short and J 2 bases short, with 6 bases between. Germline CDR1 SGHDT, CDR2 YYEEEE. The DNA for the CDR3 is TGTGCCAGCAGCTTAAGTTCCACAGATACGCAGTATTTT. Protein product: CASSLSSTDTQYF. Variable domain in full (rest from reference TRBV5-6 and TRBJ2-3): DAGVTQSPTHLIKTRGQQVTLRCSPKSGHDTVSWYQQALGQGPQFIFQYYEEEERQRGNFPDRFSGHQFPNYSSELNVNALLLGDSALYLCASSLSSTDTQYFGPGTRLTVL.

The rearrangement joins TRBV6-1 to TRBJ1-2; 9 bases line up with TRBD1. CDR3 length equals 15 residues. Trimming cost V 6 bases and J 6 bases; bases outside gene matches: 11. Germline assignment: CDR1 MNHNS and CDR2 SASEGT. This CDR3 is CASSGQGPFVNGYTF. DNA for the CDR3: TGTGCCAGCAGCGGACAGGGGCCTTTTGTGAATGGCTACACCTTC.

The V gene is TRBV5-5, the J gene TRBJ2-1; maybe TRBD1 (6 bases). The CDR3 spans 18 residues. Germline V gene data show CDR1 as SGHKS and CDR2 as YYEKEE (reference sequence). V was cut by 2 bases and J by 0 bases, with 18 bases left in between. Here the CDR3 reads CASSLLIQTGSSYNEQFF. The CDR3 bases are TGTGCCAGCAGCTTACTTATCCAAACAGGGAGCTCCTACAATGAGCAGTTCTTC.

The count of this clone is one. The chain couples TRBV6-1 to TRBJ1-1, with D unclear. V gave up 6 bases and J gave up 2 bases, with 10 bases separating them. Germline V gives CDR1 MNHNS, CDR2 SASEGT. CDR3 size: 13 residues. The CDR3 DNA reads TGTGCCAGCAGCTTCGGATTAAACACTGAAGCTTTCTTT. It codes for CASSFGLNTEAFF.

The CDR3 sequence: CASSFRDSSGGNTIYF. CDR3 in DNA: TGTGCCAGCAGCTTCCGGGACTCATCGGGTGGAAACACCATATATTTT. The chain joins TRBV5-6 to TRBJ1-3, with D possibly being TRBD1 (5 bases). V was shortened by 2 bases and J by 3 bases, with 15 bases between the two germline ends. The CDR3 runs 16 residues. CDR1 is SGHDT, CDR2 YYEEEE, per germline.

This chain links TRBV28 with TRBJ2-7; possible D gene TRBD1, 5 bases. Between the trimmed V and J ends, which lost 3 bases and 2 bases, there was a span of 8 bases. Germline V CDR1 and CDR2: MDHEN, SYDVKM. CDR3 size: 13 residues. The CDR3 DNA reads TGTGCCAGCAGTTTTCTGGGGCCCTACGAGCAGTACTTC. Its translation is CASSFLGPYEQYF.

The CDR3 loop is CASSLTGETEAFF. Here the CDR3 DNA reads TGTGCCAGCAGTCTGACAGGGGAAACTGAAGCTTTCTTT. The chain is built from TRBV7-3 and TRBJ1-1, with 8 bases lining up with TRBD1. The CDR3 extends over 13 amino acids. Trimming took 6 bases from V and 5 from J; bases not matched to a gene: 5. Germline CDR1 is SGHTA and CDR2 is FQGTGA.